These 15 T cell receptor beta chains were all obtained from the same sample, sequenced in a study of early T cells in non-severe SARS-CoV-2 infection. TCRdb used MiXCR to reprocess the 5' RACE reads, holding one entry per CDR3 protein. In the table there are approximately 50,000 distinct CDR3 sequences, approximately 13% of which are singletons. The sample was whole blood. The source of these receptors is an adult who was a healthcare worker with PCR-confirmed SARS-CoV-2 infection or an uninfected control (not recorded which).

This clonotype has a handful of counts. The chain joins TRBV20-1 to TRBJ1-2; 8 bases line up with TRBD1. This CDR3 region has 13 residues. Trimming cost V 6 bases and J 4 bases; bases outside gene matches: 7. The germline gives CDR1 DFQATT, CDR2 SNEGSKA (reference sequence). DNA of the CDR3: TGCAGTGCCAGGACAGGGATCGCCTATGGCTACACCTTC. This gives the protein CSARTGIAYGYTF.

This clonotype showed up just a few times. This chain's CDR3 is CASQAGGHTGELFF. CDR3 sequence (DNA): TGTGCCAGCCAAGCGGGGGGCCACACCGGGGAGCTGTTTTTT. The chain carries TRBV6-1 and TRBJ2-2, with 9 bases matching TRBD2. Germline V gene lookup returns CDR1 MNHNS and CDR2 SASEGT. The CDR3 contains 14 residues. J lost 3 bases, V lost 8 bases, and 4 bases had no gene match.

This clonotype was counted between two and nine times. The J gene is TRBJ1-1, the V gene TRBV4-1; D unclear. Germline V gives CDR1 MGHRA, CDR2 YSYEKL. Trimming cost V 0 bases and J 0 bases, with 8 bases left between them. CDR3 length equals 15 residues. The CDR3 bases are TGCGCCAGCAGCCAAGAGGTGTCGCTGAACACTGAAGCTTTCTTT. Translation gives CASSQEVSLNTEAFF.

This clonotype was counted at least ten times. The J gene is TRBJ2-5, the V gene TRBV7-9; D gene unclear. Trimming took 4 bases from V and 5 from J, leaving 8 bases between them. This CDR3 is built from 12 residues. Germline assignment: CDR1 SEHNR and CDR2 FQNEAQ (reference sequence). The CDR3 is CASSSVGETQYF. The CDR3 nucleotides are TGTGCCAGCAGCTCCGTGGGCGAGACCCAGTACTTC.

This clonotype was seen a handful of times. CDR3 nucleotides: TGTGCCACCAGCAGAGAGCGGTCCGCCCGGGGTTCACCCCTCCACTTT. It translates to CATSRERSARGSPLHF. The rearrangement links TRBV15 to TRBJ1-6; no definite D call. CDR3 length: 16 residues. The germline CDR1 and CDR2 sequences are LNHNV and YYDKDF (reference sequence). V lost 0 bases and J 9 bases, leaving 15 bases between the germline ends.

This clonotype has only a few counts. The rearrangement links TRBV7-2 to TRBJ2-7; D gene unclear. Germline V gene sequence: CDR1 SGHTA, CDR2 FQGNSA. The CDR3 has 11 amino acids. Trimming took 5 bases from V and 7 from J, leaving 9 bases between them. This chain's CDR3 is CASSGPGEQYF. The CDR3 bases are TGTGCCAGCAGCGGCCCCGGGGAGCAGTACTTC.

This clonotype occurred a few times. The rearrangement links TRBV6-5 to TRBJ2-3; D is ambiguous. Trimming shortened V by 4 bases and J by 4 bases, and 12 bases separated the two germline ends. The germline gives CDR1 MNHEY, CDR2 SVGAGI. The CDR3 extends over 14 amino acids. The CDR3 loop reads CASSFGRRPDTQYF. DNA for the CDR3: TGTGCCAGCAGTTTTGGCAGGCGGCCAGATACGCAGTATTTT.

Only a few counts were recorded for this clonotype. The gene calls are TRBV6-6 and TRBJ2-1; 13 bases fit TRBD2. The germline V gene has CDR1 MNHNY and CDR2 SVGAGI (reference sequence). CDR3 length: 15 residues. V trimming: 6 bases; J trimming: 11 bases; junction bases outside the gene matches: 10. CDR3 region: CASSGLAGDLYQQFF. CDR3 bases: TGTGCCAGCAGCGGACTAGCGGGGGATCTATACCAGCAGTTCTTC.

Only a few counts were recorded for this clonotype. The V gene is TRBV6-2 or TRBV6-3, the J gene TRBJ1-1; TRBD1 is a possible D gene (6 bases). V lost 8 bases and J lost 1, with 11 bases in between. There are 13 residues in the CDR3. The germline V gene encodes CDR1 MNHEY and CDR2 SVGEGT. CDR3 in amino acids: CASGDITNTEAFF. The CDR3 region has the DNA TGTGCCAGCGGGGACATTACGAACACTGAAGCTTTCTTT.

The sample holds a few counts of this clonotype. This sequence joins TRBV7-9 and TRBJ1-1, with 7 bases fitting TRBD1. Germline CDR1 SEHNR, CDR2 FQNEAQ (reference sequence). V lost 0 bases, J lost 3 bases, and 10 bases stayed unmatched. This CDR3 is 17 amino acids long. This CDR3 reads CASSLAGGAGVDTEAFF. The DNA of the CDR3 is TGTGCCAGCAGCTTAGCAGGGGGCGCCGGGGTGGACACTGAAGCTTTCTTT.

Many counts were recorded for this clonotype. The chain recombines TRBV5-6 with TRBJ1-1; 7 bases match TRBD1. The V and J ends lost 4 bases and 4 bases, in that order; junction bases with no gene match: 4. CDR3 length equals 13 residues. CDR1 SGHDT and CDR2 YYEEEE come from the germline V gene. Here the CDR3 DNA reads TGTGCCAGCAGCGCACAGGGGAGCACTGAAGCTTTCTTT. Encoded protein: CASSAQGSTEAFF.

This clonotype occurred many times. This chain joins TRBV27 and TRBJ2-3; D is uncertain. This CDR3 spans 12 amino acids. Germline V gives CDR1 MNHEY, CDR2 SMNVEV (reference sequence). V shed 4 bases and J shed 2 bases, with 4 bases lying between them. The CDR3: CASSSNTDTQYF. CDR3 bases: TGTGCCAGCAGTTCCAACACAGATACGCAGTATTTT.

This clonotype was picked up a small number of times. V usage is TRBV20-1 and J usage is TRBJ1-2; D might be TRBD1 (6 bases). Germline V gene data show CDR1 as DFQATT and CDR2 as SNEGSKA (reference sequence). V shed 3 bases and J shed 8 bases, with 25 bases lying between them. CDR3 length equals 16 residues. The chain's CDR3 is CSASGGRATLVGGYTF. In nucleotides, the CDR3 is TGCAGTGCTAGCGGGGGCAGGGCCACCCTTGTTGGAGGCTACACCTTC.

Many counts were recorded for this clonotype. Written as DNA, the CDR3 is TGCAGTGCGCAGGACAGAGCCTACGAGCAGTACTTC. Protein sequence: CSAQDRAYEQYF. The chain uses TRBV20-1 and TRBJ2-7; possibly TRBD1 for D (6 bases). With 6 bases removed from V and 2 bases from J, the gap between germline ends came to 11 bases. In germline, CDR1 is DFQATT, CDR2 SNEGSKA (reference sequence). The CDR3 extends over 12 amino acids.

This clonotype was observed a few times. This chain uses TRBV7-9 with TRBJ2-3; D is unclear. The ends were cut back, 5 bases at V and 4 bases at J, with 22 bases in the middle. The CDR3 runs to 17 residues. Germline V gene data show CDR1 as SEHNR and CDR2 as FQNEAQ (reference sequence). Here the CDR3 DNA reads TGTGCCAGCAGCGCCCCGGTCGGCCCTTTACGGGCAGATACGCAGTATTTT. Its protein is CASSAPVGPLRADTQYF.